One and the same sample provided the 7 T cell receptor beta chains below, sequenced in a study of response to subunit inactivated influenza vaccine (dated by TCRdb to the late 2010s). Libraries were constructed by RT-PCR. Sequencing took place on an Illumina HiSeq 2500. In TCRdb, the public reads were trimmed at Q25 with fastp and aligned with MiXCR, with productive beta chains retained. Entries are consolidated by CDR3 protein sequence, retaining the most common genes and DNA. For this sample there are a few hundred thousand distinct CDR3 sequences; approximately 14% appear just once. 11% of the sample is held by the ten biggest clonotypes. Sample: PBMCs from blood, taken 11 to 12 days after vaccination. These receptors all stem from a man aged 50 or older who received an inactivated influenza vaccine. Donor details come from another sample of the same person, matched by shared clones.

This clonotype was observed a handful of times. This rearrangement joins TRBV5-1 to TRBJ2-5; D is undetermined. CDR3 length: 16 amino acids. The V and J ends lost 0 bases and 3 bases respectively, with 15 bases between them. Germline lookup yields CDR1 SGHRS and CDR2 YFSETQ. This CDR3 is CASSLEGLTHEETQYF. The CDR3 DNA is TGCGCCAGCAGCTTGGAAGGGTTGACACATGAAGAGACCCAGTACTTC.

Many counts were recorded for this clonotype. The V and J genes are TRBV4-2 and TRBJ2-7; 10 positions match TRBD2. Per germline, CDR1 LGHNA and CDR2 YNFKEQ. V shed 0 bases, J shed 3 bases, and the junction held 5 bases outside the gene matches. The CDR3 contains 16 residues. The CDR3: CASSQDRTSGIYEQYF. The CDR3 DNA reads as TGTGCCAGCAGCCAAGATAGGACTAGCGGAATCTACGAGCAGTACTTC.

As concerns this clonotype: The junction does not match germline at one end; this may be a read error. The chain carries TRBV27 and TRBJ2-7, with D tentatively TRBD1 (6 bases). The CDR3 consists of 14 residues. In germline, CDR1 is MNHEY, CDR2 SMNVEV (reference sequence). CDR3 loop: CASSLSSGVGTRDF. In DNA, the CDR3 is TGTGCCAGCAGTTTATCGTCCGGGGTAGGGACAAGGGACTTC.

This clonotype was seen a handful of times. This chain links TRBV15 with TRBJ2-2; 7 nucleotides agree with TRBD2. The germline V gene encodes CDR1 LNHNV and CDR2 YYDKDF (reference sequence). V was clipped by 1 base and J by 4 bases; unmatched bases: 6. The CDR3 has 16 residues. CDR3 sequence (DNA): TGTGCCACCAGCAGAGGGGGGGACTACTCCACCGGGGAGCTGTTTTTT. It codes for CATSRGGDYSTGELFF. The variable domain in full, with the rest retrieved from reference TRBV15 and TRBJ2-2, is DAMVIQNPRYQVTQFGKPVTLSCSQTLNHNVMYWYQQKSSQAPKLLFHYYDKDFNNEADTPDNFQSRRPNTSFCFLDIRSPGLGDTAMYLCATSRGGDYSTGELFFGEGSRLTVL.

V and J are TRBV5-1 and TRBJ2-2; D remains unclear. V lost 2 bases, J lost 3 bases, and 11 bases lay in between. The germline CDR1 and CDR2 sequences are SGHRS and YFSETQ. The CDR3 is 15 residues long. The DNA for the CDR3 is TGCGCCAGCAGCTTCACCTCACCCCACACCGGGGAGCTGTTTTTT. It specifies CASSFTSPHTGELFF. Full variable domain (rest looked up from reference TRBV5-1 and TRBJ2-2): KAGVTQTPRYLIKTRGQQVTLSCSPISGHRSVSWYQQTPGQGLQFLFEYFSETQRNKGNFPGRFSGRQFSNSRSEMNVSTLELGDSALYLCASSFTSPHTGELFFGEGSRLTVL.

This clonotype was observed many times. V is TRBV11-3 and J is TRBJ1-4; possibly TRBD1 for D (5 bases). V was trimmed by 3 bases and J by 0 bases, leaving 23 bases between them. The CDR3 consists of 20 residues. In germline, CDR1 is SGHNT, CDR2 YENEEA. The CDR3 sequence is CASSLGGRAKIDATNEKLFF. DNA of the CDR3: TGTGCCAGCAGCTTGGGGGGTCGGGCCAAAATAGATGCAACTAATGAAAAACTGTTTTTT.

The chain is built from TRBV5-1 and TRBJ2-2; D unclear. The CDR3 runs to 13 residues. CDR1 is SGHRS, CDR2 YFSETQ, per germline. Between the trimmed V and J ends, which lost 5 bases and 6 bases, there was a span of 11 bases. The CDR3 DNA is TGCGCCAGCAGTTATCAGGCCTCCGGGGAGCTGTTTTTT. It codes for CASSYQASGELFF.